One and the same sample provided the 2 T cell receptor beta chains below, sequenced in a study of chemoradiotherapy in HPV16-positive cancers. Profiled with immunoSEQ multiplex PCR; TCRdb holds only in-frame clones, not every one. The data hold tens of thousands of clones, with over 90% observed a single time. Specimen: blood, collected from a patient who underwent chemoradiotherapy. The receptor set was obtained from a human donor with HPV-associated anogenital cancer.

This clone was seen just once. V and J are TRBV18 and TRBJ2-7; no reliable D call. Germline V lookup: CDR1 KGHSH, CDR2 LQKENI. Trimming stripped 3 bases from V and 1 base from J, with 10 bases between. The CDR3 sequence is 14 residues long. CDR3 protein: CASSPLQVSYEQYF. Here the CDR3 DNA reads TGTGCCAGCTCACCGCTCCAAGTTTCCTACGAGCAGTACTTC.

CDR3 bases: TGTGCCAGCAGTTTCCGGGGATCTGCCTACGAGCAGTACTTC. As protein: CASSFRGSAYEQYF. This chain uses TRBV27 with TRBJ2-7; tentative D call: TRBD2 (5 bases). Germline loops: CDR1 MNHEY, CDR2 SMNVEV (reference sequence). This CDR3 is 14 amino acids long. V dropped 3 bases and J dropped 2 bases, with 11 bases sitting between them.